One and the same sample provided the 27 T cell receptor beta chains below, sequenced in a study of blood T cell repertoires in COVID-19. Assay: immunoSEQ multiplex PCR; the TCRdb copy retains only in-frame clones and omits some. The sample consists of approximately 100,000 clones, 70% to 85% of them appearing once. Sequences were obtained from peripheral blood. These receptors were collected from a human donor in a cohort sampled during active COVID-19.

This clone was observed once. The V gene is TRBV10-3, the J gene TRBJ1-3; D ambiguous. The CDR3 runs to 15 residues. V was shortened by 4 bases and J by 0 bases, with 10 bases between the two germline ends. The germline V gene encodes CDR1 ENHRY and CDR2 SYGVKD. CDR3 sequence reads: CAISGGAGSGNTIYF. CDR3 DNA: TGTGCCATCAGTGGAGGAGCGGGCTCTGGAAACACCATATATTTT.

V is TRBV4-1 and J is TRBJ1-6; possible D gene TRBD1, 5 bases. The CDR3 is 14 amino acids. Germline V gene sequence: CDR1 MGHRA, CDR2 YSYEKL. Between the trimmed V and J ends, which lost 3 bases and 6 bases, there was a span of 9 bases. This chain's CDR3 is CASSQDTGNSPLHF. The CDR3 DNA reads TGCGCCAGCAGCCAGGATACAGGTAATTCACCCCTCCACTTT.

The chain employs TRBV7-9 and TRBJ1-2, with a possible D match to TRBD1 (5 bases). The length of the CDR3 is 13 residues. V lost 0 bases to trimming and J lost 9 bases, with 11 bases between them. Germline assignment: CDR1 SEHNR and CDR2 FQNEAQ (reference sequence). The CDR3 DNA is TGTGCCAGCAGCTTAGCACAGGTCGATCGCTACACCTTC. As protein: CASSLAQVDRYTF.

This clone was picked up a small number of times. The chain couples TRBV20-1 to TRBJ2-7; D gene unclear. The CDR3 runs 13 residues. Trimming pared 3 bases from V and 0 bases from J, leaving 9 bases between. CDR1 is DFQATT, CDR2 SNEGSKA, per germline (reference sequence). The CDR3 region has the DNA TGCAGTGCTAGTCCCGGTAGCTCCTACGAGCAGTACTTC. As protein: CSASPGSSYEQYF.

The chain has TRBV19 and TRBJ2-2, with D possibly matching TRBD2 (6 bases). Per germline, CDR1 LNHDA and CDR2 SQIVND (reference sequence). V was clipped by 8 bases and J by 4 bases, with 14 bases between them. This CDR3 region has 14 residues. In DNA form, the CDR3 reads TGTGCCAGTGCCGGGACTGGGTTCACCGGGGAGCTGTTTTTT. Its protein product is CASAGTGFTGELFF.

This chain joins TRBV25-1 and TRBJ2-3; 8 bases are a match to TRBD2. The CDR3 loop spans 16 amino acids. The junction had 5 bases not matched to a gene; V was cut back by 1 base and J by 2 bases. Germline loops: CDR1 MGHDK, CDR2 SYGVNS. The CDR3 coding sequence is TGTGCCAGCAGTGAATTCGGCGGGGGGATCACAGATACGCAGTATTTT. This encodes CASSEFGGGITDTQYF. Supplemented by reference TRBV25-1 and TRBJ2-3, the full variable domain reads EADIYQTPRYLVIGTGKKITLECSQTMGHDKMYWYQQDPGMELHLIHYSYGVNSTEKGDLSSESTVSRIRTEHFPLTLESARPSHTSQYLCASSEFGGGITDTQYFGPGTRLTVL.

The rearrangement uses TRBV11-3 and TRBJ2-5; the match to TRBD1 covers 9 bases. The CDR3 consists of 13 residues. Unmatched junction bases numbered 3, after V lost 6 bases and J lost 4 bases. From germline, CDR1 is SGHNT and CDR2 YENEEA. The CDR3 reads CASSPDRGETQYF. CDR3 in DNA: TGTGCCAGCAGTCCGGACAGGGGAGAGACCCAGTACTTC.

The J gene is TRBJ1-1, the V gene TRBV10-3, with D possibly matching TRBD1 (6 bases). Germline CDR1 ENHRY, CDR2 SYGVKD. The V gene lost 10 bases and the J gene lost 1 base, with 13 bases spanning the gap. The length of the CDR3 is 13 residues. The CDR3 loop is CASLGQKNTEAFF. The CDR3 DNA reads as TGTGCCAGCCTGGGACAAAAGAACACTGAAGCTTTCTTT.

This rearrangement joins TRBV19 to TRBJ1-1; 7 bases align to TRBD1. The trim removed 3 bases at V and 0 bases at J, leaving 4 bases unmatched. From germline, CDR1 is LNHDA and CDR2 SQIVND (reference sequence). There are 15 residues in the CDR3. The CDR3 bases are TGTGCCAGTAGTATGCTGGGACAGATGAACACTGAAGCTTTCTTT. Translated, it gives CASSMLGQMNTEAFF.

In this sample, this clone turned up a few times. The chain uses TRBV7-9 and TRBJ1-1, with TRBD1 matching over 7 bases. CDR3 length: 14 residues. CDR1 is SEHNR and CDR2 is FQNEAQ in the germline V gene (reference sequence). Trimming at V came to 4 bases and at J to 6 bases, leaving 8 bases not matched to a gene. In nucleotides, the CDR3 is TGTGCCAGCAGCTGGGGGACAGTGAGGCCTGAAGCTTTCTTT. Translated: CASSWGTVRPEAFF.

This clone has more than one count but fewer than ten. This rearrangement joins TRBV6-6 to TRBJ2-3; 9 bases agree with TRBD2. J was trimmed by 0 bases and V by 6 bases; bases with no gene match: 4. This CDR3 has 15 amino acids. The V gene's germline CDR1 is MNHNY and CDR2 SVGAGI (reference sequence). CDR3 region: CASRGTSRSTDTQYF. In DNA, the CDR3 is TGTGCCAGCAGGGGGACTAGCAGGAGCACAGATACGCAGTATTTT.

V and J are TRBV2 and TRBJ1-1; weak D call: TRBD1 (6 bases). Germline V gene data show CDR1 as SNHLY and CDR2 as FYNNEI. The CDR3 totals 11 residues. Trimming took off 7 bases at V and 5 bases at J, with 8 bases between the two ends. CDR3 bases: TGTGCCAGCATACAGGGTACTGAAGCTTTCTTT. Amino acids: CASIQGTEAFF.

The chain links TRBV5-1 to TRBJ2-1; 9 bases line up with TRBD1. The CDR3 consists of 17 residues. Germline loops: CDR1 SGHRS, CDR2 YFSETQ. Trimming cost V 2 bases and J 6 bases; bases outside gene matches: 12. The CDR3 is CASSLYQTGGNSNEQFF. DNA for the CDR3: TGCGCCAGCAGCTTATACCAGACAGGGGGTAATTCCAATGAGCAGTTCTTC.

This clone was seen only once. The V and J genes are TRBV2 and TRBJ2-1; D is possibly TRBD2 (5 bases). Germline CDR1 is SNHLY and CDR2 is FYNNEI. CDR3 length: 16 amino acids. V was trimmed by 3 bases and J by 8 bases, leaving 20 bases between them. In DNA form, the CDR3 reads TGTGCCAGCAGTGAGGACGGAAGAACTAGTATGTATGAGCAGTTCTTC. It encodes CASSEDGRTSMYEQFF.

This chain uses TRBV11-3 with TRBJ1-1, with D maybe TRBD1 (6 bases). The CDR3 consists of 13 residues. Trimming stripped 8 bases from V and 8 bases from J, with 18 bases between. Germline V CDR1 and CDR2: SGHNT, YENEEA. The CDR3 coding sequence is TGTGCCAGCTCTCCGGGGGGGCGAAGGGAAGCTTTCTTT. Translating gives CASSPGGRREAFF.

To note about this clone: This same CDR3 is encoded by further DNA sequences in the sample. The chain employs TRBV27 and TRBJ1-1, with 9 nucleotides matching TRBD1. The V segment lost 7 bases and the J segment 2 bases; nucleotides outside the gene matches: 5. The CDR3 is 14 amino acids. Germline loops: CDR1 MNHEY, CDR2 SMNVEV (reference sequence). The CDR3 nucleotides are TGTGCCAGCACCCTCACAGGGGGCAACACTGAAGCTTTCTTT. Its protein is CASTLTGGNTEAFF.

CDR3 loop: CASSPGQRHEKLFF. The CDR3 coding sequence is TGTGCCAGTAGTCCGGGACAGCGCCACGAAAAACTGTTTTTT. The chain has TRBV19 and TRBJ1-4, with 7 bases aligning to TRBD1. V trimming: 5 bases; J trimming: 8 bases; junction bases outside the gene matches: 8. Germline V gene lookup returns CDR1 LNHDA and CDR2 SQIVND (reference sequence). The CDR3 consists of 14 residues. The variable domain in full, completed from reference TRBV19 and TRBJ1-4, reads DGGITQSPKYLFRKEGQNVTLSCEQNLNHDAMYWYRQDPGQGLRLIYYSQIVNDFQKGDIAEGYSVSREKKESFPLTVTSAQKNPTAFYLCASSPGQRHEKLFFGSGTQLSVL.

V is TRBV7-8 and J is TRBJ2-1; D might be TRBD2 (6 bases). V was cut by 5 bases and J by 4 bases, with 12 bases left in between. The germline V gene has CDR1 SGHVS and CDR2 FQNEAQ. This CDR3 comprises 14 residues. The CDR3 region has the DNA TGTGCCAGCAGCAGCATTGGGGGGTACAATGAGCAGTTCTTC. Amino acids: CASSSIGGYNEQFF.

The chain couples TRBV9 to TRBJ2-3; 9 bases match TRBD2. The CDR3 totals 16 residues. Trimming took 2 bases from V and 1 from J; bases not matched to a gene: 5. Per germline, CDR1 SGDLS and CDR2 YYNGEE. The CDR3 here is CASSVRPSGGTDTQYF. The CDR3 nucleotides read TGTGCCAGCAGCGTGCGTCCTAGCGGGGGCACAGATACGCAGTATTTT. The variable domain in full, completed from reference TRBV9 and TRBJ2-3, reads DSGVTQTPKHLITATGQRVTLRCSPRSGDLSVYWYQQSLDQGLQFLIQYYNGEERAKGNILERFSAQQFPDLHSELNLSSLELGDSALYFCASSVRPSGGTDTQYFGPGTRLTVL.

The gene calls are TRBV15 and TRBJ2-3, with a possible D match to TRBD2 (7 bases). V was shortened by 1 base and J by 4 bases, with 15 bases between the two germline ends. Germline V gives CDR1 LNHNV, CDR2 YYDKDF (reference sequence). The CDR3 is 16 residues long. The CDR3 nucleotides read TGTGCCACCAGCAGAGTTACGGGGGGCCGGGCAGATACGCAGTATTTT. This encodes CATSRVTGGRADTQYF.

The CDR3 nucleotides read TGTGCCAGCAGCCCCCCAGGGGGCGCAGGGGGCTGCCAAGAGACCCAGTACTTC. Encoded protein: CASSPPGGAGGCQETQYF. The J gene is TRBJ2-5, the V gene TRBV7-3, with 8 nucleotides matching TRBD1. Germline lookup yields CDR1 SGHTA and CDR2 FQGTGA. CDR3 length: 18 residues. J lost 1 base, V lost 5 bases, and 15 bases had no gene match.

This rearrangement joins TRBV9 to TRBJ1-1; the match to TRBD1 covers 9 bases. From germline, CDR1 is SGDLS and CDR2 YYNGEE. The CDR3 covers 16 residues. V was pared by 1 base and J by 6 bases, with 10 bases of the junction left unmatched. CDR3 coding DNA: TGTGCCAGCAGCGTAACAGGGGGCTTGGGATACGCTGAAGCTTTCTTT. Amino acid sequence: CASSVTGGLGYAEAFF.

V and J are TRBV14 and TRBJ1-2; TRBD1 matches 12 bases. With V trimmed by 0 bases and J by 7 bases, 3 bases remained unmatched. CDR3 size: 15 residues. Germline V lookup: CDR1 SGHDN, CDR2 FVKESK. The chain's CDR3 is CASSQEGQGAVGYTF. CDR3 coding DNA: TGTGCCAGCAGCCAAGAGGGACAGGGGGCGGTTGGCTACACCTTC.

The CDR3 region is CASSTPGTALLNEQFF. The CDR3 DNA reads TGTGCCAGCAGTACCCCCGGGACTGCCCTCTTGAATGAGCAGTTCTTC. The chain recombines TRBV2 with TRBJ2-1; D may be TRBD2 (6 bases). CDR3 length: 16 amino acids. CDR1 is SNHLY and CDR2 is FYNNEI in the germline V gene. The ends were cut back, 5 bases at V and 7 bases at J, with 21 bases in the middle.

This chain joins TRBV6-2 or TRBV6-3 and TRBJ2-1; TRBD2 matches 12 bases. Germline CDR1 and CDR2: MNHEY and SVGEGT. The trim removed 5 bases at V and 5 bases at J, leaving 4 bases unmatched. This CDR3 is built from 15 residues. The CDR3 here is CASSTGTSGHNEQFF. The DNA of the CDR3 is TGTGCCAGCAGTACCGGGACTAGCGGGCACAATGAGCAGTTCTTC.

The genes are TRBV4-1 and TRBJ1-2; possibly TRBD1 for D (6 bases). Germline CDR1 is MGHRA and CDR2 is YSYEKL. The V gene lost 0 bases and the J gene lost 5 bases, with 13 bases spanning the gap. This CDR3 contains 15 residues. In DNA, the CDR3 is TGCGCCAGCAGCCAAGATGTTCAGGGGATATATGGCTACACCTTC. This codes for CASSQDVQGIYGYTF.

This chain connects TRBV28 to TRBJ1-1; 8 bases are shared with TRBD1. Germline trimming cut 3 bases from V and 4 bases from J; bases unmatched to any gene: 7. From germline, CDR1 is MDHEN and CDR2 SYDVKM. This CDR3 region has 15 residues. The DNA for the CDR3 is TGTGCCAGCAGTTTGTGGGACAGGTGGAGCACTGAAGCTTTCTTT. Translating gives CASSLWDRWSTEAFF.